The 22 T cell receptor beta chains below all came from one sample that was sequenced in a study of T cell responses to AZD1222 COVID-19 vaccine. Some clones are missing from TCRdb's copy, which holds only in-frame ones; the method was immunoSEQ multiplex PCR. The data contain 150,000 to 200,000 clones, approximately 86% of them singletons. The sequenced sample was peripheral blood, obtained 28 days after the second AZD1222 dose. These TCRs come from an adult who received the AZD1222 COVID-19 vaccine.

The chain recombines TRBV6-2 or TRBV6-3 with TRBJ2-1, with 13 bases lining up with TRBD2. Germline lookup yields CDR1 MNHEY and CDR2 SVGEGT. The V gene end was trimmed by 2 bases and the J gene end by 6 bases; junction bases not matched to a gene: 1. The CDR3 is 15 residues long. In DNA form, the CDR3 reads TGTGCCAGCAGTTACCGACTAGCGGGGGGCAATGAGCAGTTCTTC. Its protein is CASSYRLAGGNEQFF.

The rearrangement uses TRBV30 and TRBJ1-5, with D maybe TRBD1 (6 bases). CDR3 length equals 16 residues. V was pared by 4 bases and J by 0 bases, with 16 bases between. Looked up from germline, CDR1 is GTSNPN and CDR2 is SVGIG (reference sequence). The CDR3 DNA is TGTGCCTGGACCGAGACAGGTCCCTATAGCAATCAGCCCCAGCATTTT. This encodes CAWTETGPYSNQPQHF. Complete variable domain (other parts from reference TRBV30 and TRBJ1-5): SQTIHQWPATLVQPVGSPLSLECTVEGTSNPNLYWYRQAAGRGLQLLFYSVGIGQISSEVPQNLSASRPQDRQFILSSKKLLLSDSGFYLCAWTETGPYSNQPQHFGDGTRLSIL.

This clone was seen a few times. This chain joins TRBV5-8 and TRBJ2-7; D ambiguous. Germline-derived CDR1 and CDR2 are SGHTS and YDEGEE. With 4 bases removed from V and 2 bases from J, the gap between germline ends came to 4 bases. The CDR3 has 11 amino acids. DNA for the CDR3: TGTGCCAGCAGCAGGGCCTACGAGCAGTACTTC. Amino acids: CASSRAYEQYF.

V is TRBV6-4 and J is TRBJ2-7; TRBD2 matches 9 bases. With V trimmed by 5 bases and J by 2 bases, 4 bases remained unmatched. The CDR3 is 14 residues long. Germline loops: CDR1 MRHNA, CDR2 SNTAGT. The CDR3 sequence is CASSSSGVPYEQYF. As DNA, the CDR3 is TGTGCCAGCAGTTCTAGCGGGGTTCCCTACGAGCAGTACTTC.

Here the CDR3 DNA reads TGTGCCAGCAGTTACGGCGAGGTGGGAAGGAACGAGCAGTACTTC. Translating gives CASSYGEVGRNEQYF. The J gene is TRBJ2-7, the V gene TRBV6-5; D is unclear. Germline V gives CDR1 MNHEY, CDR2 SVGAGI. This CDR3 spans 15 amino acids. With 2 bases removed from V and 5 bases from J, the gap between germline ends came to 16 bases.

This clone was seen a handful of times. The rearrangement joins TRBV7-9 to TRBJ1-4, with no clear D. Germline V CDR1 and CDR2: SEHNR, FQNEAQ (reference sequence). V lost 7 bases and J 7 bases, leaving 16 bases between the germline ends. This CDR3 is built from 14 residues. This chain's CDR3 is CASKRPGEGEKLFF. CDR3 DNA: TGTGCCAGCAAACGCCCGGGCGAGGGTGAAAAACTGTTTTTT.

J is TRBJ1-2 and V is TRBV21-1. TRBV21-1 is an annotated pseudogene. This CDR3 is built from 17 residues. Here the CDR3 reads CASSKRIRTEYNYGYTF. CDR3 bases: TGTGCCAGCAGCAAAAGAATAAGGACGGAATATAACTATGGCTACACCTTC.

The chain uses TRBV5-1 and TRBJ1-1, with D tentatively TRBD1 (5 bases). The CDR3 runs to 15 residues. Germline V CDR1 and CDR2: SGHRS, YFSETQ. With 4 bases removed from V and 4 bases from J, the gap between germline ends came to 17 bases. The CDR3 nucleotides are TGCGCCAGCAGCCTCCTCGGGGGAGGGGTCACTGAAGCTTTCTTT. Its translation: CASSLLGGGVTEAFF. Full variable domain (remainder filled in from reference TRBV5-1 and TRBJ1-1): KAGVTQTPRYLIKTRGQQVTLSCSPISGHRSVSWYQQTPGQGLQFLFEYFSETQRNKGNFPGRFSGRQFSNSRSEMNVSTLELGDSALYLCASSLLGGGVTEAFFGQGTRLTVV.

The chain employs TRBV6-2 or TRBV6-3 and TRBJ1-5; D is undetermined. Germline CDR1 reads MNHEY; CDR2 reads SVGEGT. The V end was cut by 4 bases, the J end by 2 bases, with 18 bases between. This CDR3 is 17 amino acids long. CDR3 sequence: CASSSLGGGIGNQPQHF. The CDR3 bases are TGTGCCAGCAGTTCCCTGGGTGGAGGGATTGGCAATCAGCCCCAGCATTTT.

J is TRBJ1-6 and V is TRBV21-1. TRBV21-1 counts as a pseudogene. CDR3 size: 15 residues. This CDR3 is CASNDWGVRNSPLHF. The CDR3 nucleotides read TGTGCCAGCAACGACTGGGGGGTTCGAAATTCACCCCTCCACTTT.

The CDR3 region is CASVRGASYEQYF. The CDR3 nucleotides read TGTGCCAGCGTAAGGGGCGCGTCCTACGAGCAGTACTTC. V gene TRBV2 combines with J gene TRBJ2-7; weak D call: TRBD1 (5 bases). CDR3 length: 13 amino acids. V lost 8 bases and J 1 base, leaving 12 bases between the germline ends. Germline loops: CDR1 SNHLY, CDR2 FYNNEI.

The rearrangement joins TRBV19 to TRBJ1-1, with a possible D match to TRBD1 (5 bases). Trimming pared 4 bases from V and 3 bases from J, leaving 12 bases between. Germline V CDR1 and CDR2: LNHDA, SQIVND (reference sequence). The length of the CDR3 is 14 residues. CDR3 amino acids: CASSRKQDYTEAFF. CDR3 nucleotides: TGTGCCAGTAGTAGAAAACAGGATTACACTGAAGCTTTCTTT.

J is TRBJ2-7 and V is TRBV5-4, with 7 bases lining up with TRBD1. CDR1 and CDR2 from the germline V gene are SGHNT and YYREEE (reference sequence). The trim removed 4 bases at V and 3 bases at J, leaving 7 bases unmatched. The CDR3 runs 14 residues. The CDR3 DNA is TGTGCCAGCAGCCTGCCGGGACAGCTCTACGAGCAGTACTTC. This translates into CASSLPGQLYEQYF.

This clone was detected a few times. The chain combines TRBV28 with TRBJ1-2, with D perhaps matching TRBD1 (6 bases). This CDR3 is 14 amino acids long. V was trimmed by 7 bases and J by 4 bases, leaving 16 bases between them. Germline V gene data show CDR1 as MDHEN and CDR2 as SYDVKM. Written as DNA, the CDR3 is TGTGCCAGCAAAACGGGGGGCACCACCTATGGCTACACCTTC. Its protein is CASKTGGTTYGYTF.

The chain is built from TRBV21-1 and TRBJ2-5; TRBD2, the table's D call, lacks a check against the DNA. TRBV21-1 is deemed a pseudogene. The CDR3 consists of 17 residues. In DNA form, the CDR3 reads TGTGCCAGCAGCAAAATTGGCGAGGCTAGCGGGGGGGAGACCCAGTACTTC. Amino acids: CASSKIGEASGGETQYF.

This rearrangement joins TRBV5-4 to TRBJ2-3, with D hard to call. CDR3 length equals 13 residues. CDR1 and CDR2 (germline): SGHNT, YYREEE (reference sequence). Trimming removed 6 bases at V and 2 bases at J, with 10 bases between. CDR3 bases: TGTGCCAGCACCCCAAAGGACACAGATACGCAGTATTTT. Translated, it gives CASTPKDTDTQYF.

J is TRBJ2-1 and V is TRBV6-6, with D perhaps TRBD2 (5 bases). The CDR3 sequence is 15 residues long. Germline V gene data show CDR1 as MNHNY and CDR2 as SVGAGI (reference sequence). V was clipped by 5 bases and J by 0 bases, with 11 bases between them. The CDR3 protein is CASSPGLLSYNEQFF. In DNA form, the CDR3 reads TGTGCCAGCAGTCCAGGACTGCTCTCCTACAATGAGCAGTTCTTC.

The V gene is TRBV20-1, the J gene TRBJ2-7, with 7 positions matching TRBD1. V was clipped by 3 bases and J by 6 bases; unmatched bases: 14. CDR1 and CDR2 from the germline V gene are DFQATT and SNEGSKA (reference sequence). This CDR3 comprises 15 residues. The CDR3 coding sequence is TGCAGTGCTAGTTCCTCTGGGACAGTCGGTTTCGAGCAGTACTTC. This codes for CSASSSGTVGFEQYF.

This clone was recorded a few times. This chain uses TRBV30 with TRBJ1-5, with D perhaps matching TRBD1 (5 bases). The CDR3 sequence is 13 residues long. The V gene's germline CDR1 is GTSNPN and CDR2 SVGIG (reference sequence). V dropped 4 bases and J dropped 6 bases, with 13 bases sitting between them. Here the CDR3 DNA reads TGTGCCTGGAACCTGGGGGGGGGTCAGCCCCAGCATTTT. Residues: CAWNLGGGQPQHF.

The J gene is TRBJ2-1, the V gene TRBV4-3, with no clear D. CDR3 length equals 15 residues. The germline V and J ends were trimmed by 0 bases and 7 bases, with 13 bases remaining between them. Germline V CDR1 and CDR2: LGHNA, YSLEER. CDR3 in amino acids: CASSQEGSRGNEQFF. The CDR3 DNA sequence: TGCGCCAGCAGCCAAGAAGGCTCTAGAGGAAATGAGCAGTTCTTC.

The chain uses TRBV30 and TRBJ1-3, with 8 bases lining up with TRBD1. The CDR3 has 19 residues. Germline CDR1 reads GTSNPN; CDR2 reads SVGIG (reference sequence). Losses at the gene ends were 2 bases for V and 0 bases for J; bases not matched to a gene: 15. This CDR3 reads CAWSLGQGETRSSGNTIYF. The DNA for the CDR3 is TGTGCCTGGAGTTTAGGACAGGGCGAAACGAGATCCTCTGGAAACACCATATATTTT. The whole variable domain, filled in from reference TRBV30 and TRBJ1-3, reads SQTIHQWPATLVQPVGSPLSLECTVEGTSNPNLYWYRQAAGRGLQLLFYSVGIGQISSEVPQNLSASRPQDRQFILSSKKLLLSDSGFYLCAWSLGQGETRSSGNTIYFGEGSWLTVV.

This clone has a single count. The same CDR3 is also encoded by other DNA sequences in this sample. The chain employs TRBV7-9 and TRBJ1-1; unclear D gene. Germline CDR1 is SEHNR and CDR2 is FQNEAQ (reference sequence). This CDR3 region has 12 residues. V was cut by 5 bases and J by 5 bases, with 9 bases left in between. CDR3 protein: CASSLDRTEAFF. The CDR3 bases are TGTGCCAGCAGCCTGGATAGGACTGAAGCTTTCTTT.